This T cell receptor (beta chain) was recorded in a study of human T cells and chemical hapten exposure (dated by TCRdb to about 2021). For context, the study as a whole: For sensitization, 2% DPC in acetone was applied to a 2 cm by 2 cm area of upper inner arm skin. Weekly therapeutic DPC doses were additionally applied to the scalp of patients throughout the approximately 23-week study period. Patch testing was done on the upper back using Finn chambers containing 0.01% DPC, and results were scored after 6 days according to International Contact Dermatitis Research Group standards. The mostly female patient cohort included alopecia areata with under or over 50% scalp involvement, alopecia totalis and alopecia universalis. Libraries were pooled for sequencing, and variation in per-sample TCR yields was attributed mainly to small differences in library volumes within the pool. The study tracked peripheral blood TCR repertoire changes in vivo during primary and secondary sensitization to the hapten diphenylcyclopropenone (DPC) in alopecia patients. Blood samples were taken from patients before sensitization (week 0) and then at 2, 6 and about 24 weeks after DPC sensitization. Blood for TCR sequencing was provided by twenty-nine alopecia patients at one to four time points (pre-sensitization, 2, 6 and 24 weeks).

From the germline V gene, CDR1 is SGHTA and CDR2 is FQGNSA. Trimming accounts for 1 base at V and 3 bases at J, while the number of junction bases matched to no gene is 0. The CDR3 runs 15 amino acids, cysteine and phenylalanine included. Just CDR3 DNA is preserved here, 45 bases in frame from base 1. Library construction relied on RACE. Sequenced using a NextSeq 500. Library preparation attached unique molecular identifiers to individual cDNA molecules for quantitative, reproducible TCR counting. Each blood RNA sample was used to sequence both TCR alpha and TCR beta chains. The authors' analysis ran thus. A median of roughly 100,000 TCRs per sample was observed, with a range of about 23,224 to 690,600. The Decombinator software suite was used to annotate the V, J and CDR3 of the TCR reads. To make PS versus PT1 abundance plots, every sample was subsampled to the same number of TCRs (28,000). TCRs were defined as expanded if absent before sensitization and observed at least eight times at the 2-week time point. The public reads were reanalyzed by TCRdb: fastp trimming at Q25, MiXCR alignment, in-frame beta chains only. Rows are unified per CDR3 protein, each entry keeping the most common DNA and genes. Clone size and V and J calls follow TCRdb, not the original study. For this sample there are a few hundred thousand distinct CDR3 sequences; 6% to 7% appear just once. Clones ranked in the top ten supply about 5.6% of the sample.

This clonotype has only a few counts. The antigen it binds to is not known. No base quality values were provided; no much bigger clone lies one nucleotide off. The paper's findings and limits, for the study overall: After repeated subsampling, changes were observed in the strength of the expansion versus patch-test correlation and in the threshold at which the correlation became significant. All patients had alopecia, a presumed autoimmune disease, so their immune response might differ from that of healthy individuals. DPC sensitization did not change how many TCRs were above 1 in 1000 frequency, and no evidence was found of alterations in global repertoire structure. Significantly more large CDR3 similarity clusters were formed by expanded TCRs than by pre-sensitization or healthy control sets, consistent with antigen-driven responses. A positive correlation was found between the number of PT1 expanded TCRs and patch test score, with significance reached at thresholds 8, 16 and 32 but not 4.

Per the publication, the time point label means: patch test 2, 6 weeks after DPC sensitization. The treatment or condition label, as the study defines it: therapeutic diphenylcyclopropenone sensitization with weekly scalp DPC. At every patch-test visit, the blood draw took place before the patch test was put on. To be eligible, patients had to be aged 18 to 70, diagnosed with alopecia and judged suitable for DPC therapy, while pregnant patients were excluded. Total RNA was extracted from unfractionated whole blood collected in Tempus Blood RNA tubes. Here the sequenced sample was whole blood, taken in connection with sensitization to the hapten diphenylcyclopropenone (DPC). Here the chain combines TRBV7-2 and TRBJ1-1, with 12 bases matching TRBD1. This TCR derives from a woman between 18 and 30 years old with alopecia areata. Some clones in this sample may be carry-over from other donors' samples. The nucleotides are TGTGCCAGCAGCTTAGGGGACAGGGGGCACACTGAAGCTTTCTTT. Its coded protein is CASSLGDRGHTEAFF.